This T cell receptor (beta chain) derives from a study of blood T cell repertoires in COVID-19. The germline V and J ends were trimmed by 4 bases and 9 bases, with 16 bases remaining between them. Germline V gives CDR1 SGHAT, CDR2 FQNNGV. There are 14 residues in the CDR3. There are a few counts of this clone. The table came from immunoSEQ multiplex PCR; TCRdb's copy has only in-frame clones and leaves some out. The repertoire includes fewer than 500,000 clones, roughly four fifths of them detected once, and 1.1% sits in the top ten. The gene calls are TRBV11-2 and TRBJ1-5; perhaps TRBD1 as D (5 bases). The clonotype was recovered from a human donor with acute or convalescent COVID-19. The donor label of this sample is uncertain. The source material was peripheral blood. The CDR3 spells CASSSTTVRGPQHF. The CDR3 region has the DNA TGTGCCAGCAGCTCAACGACAGTGCGGGGGCCCCAGCATTTT.